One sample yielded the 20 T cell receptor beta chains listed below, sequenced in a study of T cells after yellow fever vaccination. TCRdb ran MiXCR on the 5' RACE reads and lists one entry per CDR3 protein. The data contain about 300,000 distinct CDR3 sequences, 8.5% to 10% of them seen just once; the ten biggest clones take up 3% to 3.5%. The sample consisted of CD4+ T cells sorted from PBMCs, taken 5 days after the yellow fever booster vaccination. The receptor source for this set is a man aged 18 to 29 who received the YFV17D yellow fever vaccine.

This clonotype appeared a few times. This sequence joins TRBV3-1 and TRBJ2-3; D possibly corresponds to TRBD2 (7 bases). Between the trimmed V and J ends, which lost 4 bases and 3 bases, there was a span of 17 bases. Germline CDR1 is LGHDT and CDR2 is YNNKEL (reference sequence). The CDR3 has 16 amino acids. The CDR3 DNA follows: TGTGCCAGCAGCCTAACCTTGGGGGGGCCGACAGATACGCAGTATTTT. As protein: CASSLTLGGPTDTQYF.

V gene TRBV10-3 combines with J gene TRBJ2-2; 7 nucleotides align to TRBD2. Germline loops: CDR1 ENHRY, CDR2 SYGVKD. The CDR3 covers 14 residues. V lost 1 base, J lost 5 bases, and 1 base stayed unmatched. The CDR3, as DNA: TGTGCCATCAGTGAGTGGGAGGGAACCGGGGAGCTGTTTTTT. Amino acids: CAISEWEGTGELFF.

The CDR3 bases are TGTGCCAGCAGCCGAAGACAGGGGGCAAGCTCCTACGAGCAGTACTTC. Translated: CASSRRQGASSYEQYF. The chain has TRBV7-6 and TRBJ2-7, with 10 bases identical to TRBD1. Germline lookup yields CDR1 SGHVS and CDR2 FNYEAQ. V was pared by 5 bases and J by 0 bases, with 7 bases of the junction left unmatched. This CDR3 has 16 amino acids.

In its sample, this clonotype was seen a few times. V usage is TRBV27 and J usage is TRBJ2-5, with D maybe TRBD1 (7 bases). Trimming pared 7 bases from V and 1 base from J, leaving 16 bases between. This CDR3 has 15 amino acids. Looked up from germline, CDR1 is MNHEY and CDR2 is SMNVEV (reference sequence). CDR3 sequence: CASTLRGTAQETQYF. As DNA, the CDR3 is TGTGCCAGCACCTTACGGGGGACAGCCCAAGAGACCCAGTACTTC.

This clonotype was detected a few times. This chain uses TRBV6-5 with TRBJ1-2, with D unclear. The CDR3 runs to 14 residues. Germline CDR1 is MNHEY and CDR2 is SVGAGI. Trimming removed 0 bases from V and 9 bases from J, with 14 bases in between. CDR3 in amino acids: CASSYSRTVGRYTF. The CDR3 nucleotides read TGTGCCAGCAGTTACTCAAGGACCGTCGGCCGCTACACCTTC.

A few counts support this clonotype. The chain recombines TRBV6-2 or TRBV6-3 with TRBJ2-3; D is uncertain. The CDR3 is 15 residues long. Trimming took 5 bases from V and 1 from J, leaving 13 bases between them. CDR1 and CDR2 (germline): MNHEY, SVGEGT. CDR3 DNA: TGTGCCAGCAGTCCTCTGGCAGCCCGCACAGATACGCAGTATTTT. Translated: CASSPLAARTDTQYF.

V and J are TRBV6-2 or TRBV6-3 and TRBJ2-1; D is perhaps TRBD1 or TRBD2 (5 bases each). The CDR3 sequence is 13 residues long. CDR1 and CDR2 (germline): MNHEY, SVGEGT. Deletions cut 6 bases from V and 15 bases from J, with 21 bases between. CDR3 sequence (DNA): TGTGCCAGCAGCCAGGACTGGAAGGGGTCGTGGTTCTTC. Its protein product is CASSQDWKGSWFF.

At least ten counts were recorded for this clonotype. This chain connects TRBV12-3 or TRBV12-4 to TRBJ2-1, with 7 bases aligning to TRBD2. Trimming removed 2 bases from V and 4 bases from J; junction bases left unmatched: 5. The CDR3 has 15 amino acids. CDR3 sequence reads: CASSLRLAEYNEQFF. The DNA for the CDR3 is TGTGCCAGCAGTTTAAGGCTAGCGGAGTACAATGAGCAGTTCTTC.

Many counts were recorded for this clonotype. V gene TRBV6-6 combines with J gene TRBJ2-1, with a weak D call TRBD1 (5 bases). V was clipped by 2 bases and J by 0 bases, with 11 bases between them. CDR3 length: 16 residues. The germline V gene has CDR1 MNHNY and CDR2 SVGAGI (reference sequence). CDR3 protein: CASSYLQVFSYNEQFF. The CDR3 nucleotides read TGTGCCAGCAGTTACCTACAGGTCTTCTCCTACAATGAGCAGTTCTTC.

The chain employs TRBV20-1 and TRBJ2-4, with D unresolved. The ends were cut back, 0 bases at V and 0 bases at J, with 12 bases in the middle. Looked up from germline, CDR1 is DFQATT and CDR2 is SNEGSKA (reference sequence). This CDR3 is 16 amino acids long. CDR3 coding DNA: TGCAGTGCTAGAGATTGGGCCTCACTAGCCAAAAACATTCAGTACTTC. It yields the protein CSARDWASLAKNIQYF.

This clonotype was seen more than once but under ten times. The CDR3 reads CSARDVQEPIQETQYF. CDR3 nucleotides: TGCAGTGCTAGAGATGTGCAGGAGCCCATACAAGAGACCCAGTACTTC. The chain has TRBV20-1 and TRBJ2-5; D is ambiguous. Trimming took 0 bases from V and 2 from J, leaving 16 bases between them. The CDR3 covers 16 residues. CDR1 is DFQATT and CDR2 is SNEGSKA in the germline V gene (reference sequence).

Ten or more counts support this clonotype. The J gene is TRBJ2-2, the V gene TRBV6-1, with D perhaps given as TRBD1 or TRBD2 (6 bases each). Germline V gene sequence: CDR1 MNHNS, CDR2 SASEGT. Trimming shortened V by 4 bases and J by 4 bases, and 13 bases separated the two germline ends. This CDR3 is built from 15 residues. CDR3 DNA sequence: TGTGCCAGCAGTGTGATCGGGGGCATCACCGGGGAGCTGTTTTTT. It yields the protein CASSVIGGITGELFF.

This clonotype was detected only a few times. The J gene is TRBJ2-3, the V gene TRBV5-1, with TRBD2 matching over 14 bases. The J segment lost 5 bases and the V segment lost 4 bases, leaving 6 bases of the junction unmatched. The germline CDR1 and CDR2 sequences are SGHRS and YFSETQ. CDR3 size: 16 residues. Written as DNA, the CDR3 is TGCGCCAGCAGCCTGGAGGGACTAGCGGGGGAAGATACGCAGTATTTT. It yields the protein CASSLEGLAGEDTQYF. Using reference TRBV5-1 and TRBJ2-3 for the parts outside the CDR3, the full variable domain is KAGVTQTPRYLIKTRGQQVTLSCSPISGHRSVSWYQQTPGQGLQFLFEYFSETQRNKGNFPGRFSGRQFSNSRSEMNVSTLELGDSALYLCASSLEGLAGEDTQYFGPGTRLTVL.

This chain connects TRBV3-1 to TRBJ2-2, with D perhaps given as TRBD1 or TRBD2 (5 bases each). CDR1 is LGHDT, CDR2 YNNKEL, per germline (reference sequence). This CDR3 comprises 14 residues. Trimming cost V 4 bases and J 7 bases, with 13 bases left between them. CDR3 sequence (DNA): TGTGCCAGCAGCCCAGGGAGTCTAGTCGGGGAGCTGTTTTTT. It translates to CASSPGSLVGELFF.

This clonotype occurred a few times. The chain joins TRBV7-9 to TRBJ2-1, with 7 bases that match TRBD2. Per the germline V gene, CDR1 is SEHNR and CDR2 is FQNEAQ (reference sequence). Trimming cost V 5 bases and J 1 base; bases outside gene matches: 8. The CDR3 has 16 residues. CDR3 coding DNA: TGTGCCAGCAGCCCCTGGGGGGGACGTTCCTACAATGAGCAGTTCTTC. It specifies CASSPWGGRSYNEQFF. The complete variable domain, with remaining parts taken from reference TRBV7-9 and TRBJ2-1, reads DTGVSQNPRHKITKRGQNVTFRCDPISEHNRLYWYRQTLGQGPEFLTYFQNEAQLEKSRLLSDRFSAERPKGSFSTLEIQRTEQGDSAMYLCASSPWGGRSYNEQFFGPGTRLTVL.

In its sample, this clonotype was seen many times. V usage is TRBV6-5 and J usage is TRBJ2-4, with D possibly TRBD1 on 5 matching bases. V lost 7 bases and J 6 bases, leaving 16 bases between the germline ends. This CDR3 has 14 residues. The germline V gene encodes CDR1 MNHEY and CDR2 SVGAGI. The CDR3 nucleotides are TGTGCCAGCAAACTTCAGGGCCGAGGAAACATTCAGTACTTC. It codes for CASKLQGRGNIQYF.

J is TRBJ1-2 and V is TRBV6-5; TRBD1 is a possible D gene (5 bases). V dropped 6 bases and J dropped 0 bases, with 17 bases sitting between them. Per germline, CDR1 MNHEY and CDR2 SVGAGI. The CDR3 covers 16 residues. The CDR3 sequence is CASREIPQGPNYGYTF. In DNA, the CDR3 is TGTGCCAGCAGAGAGATTCCCCAGGGCCCTAACTATGGCTACACCTTC.

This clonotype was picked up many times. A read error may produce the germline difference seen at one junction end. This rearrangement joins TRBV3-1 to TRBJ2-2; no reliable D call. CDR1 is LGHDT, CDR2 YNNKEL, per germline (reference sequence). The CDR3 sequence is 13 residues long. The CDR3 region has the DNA TGCGCCAGCAGCCCCACAAACACCGGGGAGCTGTTTTTT. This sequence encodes CASSPTNTGELFF.

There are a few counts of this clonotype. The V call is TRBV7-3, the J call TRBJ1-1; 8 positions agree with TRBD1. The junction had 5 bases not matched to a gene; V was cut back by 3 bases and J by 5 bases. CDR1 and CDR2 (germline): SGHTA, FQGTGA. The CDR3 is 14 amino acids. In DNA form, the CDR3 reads TGTGCCAGCAGCTTCACAGGGGGTGATACTGAAGCTTTCTTT. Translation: CASSFTGGDTEAFF.

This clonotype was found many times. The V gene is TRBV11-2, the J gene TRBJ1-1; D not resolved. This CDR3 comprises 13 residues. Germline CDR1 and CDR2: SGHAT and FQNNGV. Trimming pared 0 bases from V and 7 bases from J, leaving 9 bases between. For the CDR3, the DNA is TGTGCCAGCAGCTTAGACCGCCACGGTGAAGCTTTCTTT. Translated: CASSLDRHGEAFF.